A selection of T cell receptor beta chains follows, all from one sample in a study of cytomegalovirus exposure and HLA in healthy donors. The data were produced by immunoSEQ multiplex PCR, yet TCRdb's version contains in-frame clones alone and is incomplete. The sample holds over 150,000 clones; roughly nine tenths are singletons and the top ten take around 5%. The sequenced sample consisted of PBMCs. All receptors derive from a woman aged 30 to 39 in good health and CMV-seronegative. Each CDR3 is given with its conserved first and last residue. The D gene is left open where the match is weak.

TRBV7-9	TRBJ2-7	TRBD1	CASSQRDRGSYEQYF
TRBV19	TRBJ2-4	TRBD2	CASSIGRAKNIQYF
TRBV5-5	TRBJ2-7	.	CASSLGYEQYF
TRBV5-1	TRBJ2-5	TRBD2	CASSLNSGTTQETQYF
TRBV19	TRBJ2-2	.	CARRTTAPGELFF
TRBV11-2	TRBJ1-1	.	CASSLATRALNTEAFF
TRBV2	TRBJ2-7	.	CASTTSGLSYEQYF
TRBV18	TRBJ2-6	TRBD1	CASSGQQGATGANVLTF
TRBV7-9	TRBJ1-1	TRBD1	CASSSRGGQGANTEAFF
TRBV27	TRBJ1-3	TRBD1	CASSMDRGPGNTIYF
TRBV6-5	TRBJ1-1	.	CASRKDLVGTEAFF
TRBV19	TRBJ1-1	.	CASSIDRGLGAFF
TRBV19	TRBJ2-1	TRBD2	CASSILLSGAAYNEQFF
TRBV27	TRBJ1-3	TRBD1	CASSWDSGNTIYF
TRBV14	TRBJ2-1	.	CASSQSFGGFYNEQFF
TRBV2	TRBJ1-2	.	CASSETWEDMKTLNYGYTF
TRBV5-1	TRBJ2-7	.	CASSFRVSYEQYF
TRBV5-1	TRBJ2-7	TRBD2	CASSLGLAGEGYEQYF
TRBV7-6	TRBJ2-3	.	CASSLGLSTDTQYF
TRBV5-1	TRBJ1-5	.	CASSLVPGSNQPQHF
TRBV5-4	TRBJ2-3	.	CASSFLGVGTDTQYF
TRBV10-3	TRBJ1-2	.	CAISATESYGYTF
TRBV29-1	TRBJ2-7	.	CSVVLGAYEQYF
TRBV7-2	TRBJ2-7	.	CASRAGTSSEQYF
TRBV4-3	TRBJ2-7	TRBD1	CASSQDSADRGYEQYF
TRBV15	TRBJ2-1	.	CATSRDWDFSNEQFF
TRBV6-5	TRBJ1-2	.	CASSSQGGYTF
TRBV2	TRBJ1-6	TRBD1	CASRKLDRNNSPLHF
TRBV27	TRBJ1-5	.	CASSLGLPISNQPQHF
TRBV5-4	TRBJ2-7	TRBD1	CASSLGDRSYEQYF
TRBV4-3	TRBJ1-1	.	CASSQGGETEAFF
TRBV4-1	TRBJ2-5	TRBD2	CASSQEGPGTSGRASQETQYF
TRBV11-1	TRBJ2-7	TRBD1	CASSLGTVSYEQYF
TRBV25-1	TRBJ1-2	TRBD1	CASRGTGQNYGYTF
TRBV6-1	TRBJ2-5	TRBD1	CASIIGQGETQYF
TRBV19	TRBJ1-2	.	CASSAGPRRGYTF
TRBV4-3	TRBJ1-1	.	CASSPVLDTEAFF
TRBV7-9	TRBJ2-3	.	CASSSRRSTDTQYF
TRBV9	TRBJ2-2	TRBD1	CASSPTRTGSTGELFF
TRBV11-2	TRBJ2-7	.	CASSNTGGYEQYF
TRBV30	TRBJ2-7	TRBD2	CAWTRTSGSYEQYF
TRBV11-2	TRBJ1-2	.	CASSLPSQVSNYGYTF
TRBV6-6	TRBJ1-1	TRBD1	CASSPPGQKGEAFF
TRBV5-1	TRBJ2-7	.	CASSLQVNSYEQYF
TRBV6-5	TRBJ1-1	TRBD1	CASGYDRGNTEAFF
TRBV4-2	TRBJ1-6	.	CASSLYQGSYNSPLHF